This TCR beta chain derives from a study of read filtering for tumor transcriptome and immune sequencing. This clonotype has at least ten counts. Trimming at V came to 4 bases and at J to 7 bases, leaving 6 bases not matched to a gene. CDR3 size: 15 residues. CDR1 is SGHRS, CDR2 YFSETQ, per germline. From around 0.4 ug of RNA, a library with molecular barcoded alpha/delta and beta/gamma adaptors was made. TCRdb reanalysed the reads using MiXCR and keeps one entry per CDR3 protein. This table has around 130,000 distinct CDR3 sequences, approximately 13% appearing once. This chain uses TRBV5-1 with TRBJ2-1; TRBD2 matches at 12 bases. The sample taken for sequencing was a population of CD138-negative cells sorted from bone marrow. The source of this sequence is a donor at least 40 years old with multiple myeloma. CDR3 coding DNA: TGCGCCAGCAGCGTGACTAGCGGGAGTCAGAATGAGCAGTTCTTC. Encoded protein: CASSVTSGSQNEQFF.